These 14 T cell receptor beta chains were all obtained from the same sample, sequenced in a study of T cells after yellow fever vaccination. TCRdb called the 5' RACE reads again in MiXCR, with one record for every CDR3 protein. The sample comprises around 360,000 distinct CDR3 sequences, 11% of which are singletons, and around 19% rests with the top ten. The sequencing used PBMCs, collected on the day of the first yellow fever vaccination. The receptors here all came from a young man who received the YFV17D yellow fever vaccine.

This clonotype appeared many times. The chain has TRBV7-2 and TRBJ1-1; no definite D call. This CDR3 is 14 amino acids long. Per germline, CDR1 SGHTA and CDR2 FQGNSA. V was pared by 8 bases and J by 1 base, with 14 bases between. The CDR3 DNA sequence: TGTGCCAGCGGCCTGAGTAGGTGGAACACTGAAGCTTTCTTT. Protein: CASGLSRWNTEAFF.

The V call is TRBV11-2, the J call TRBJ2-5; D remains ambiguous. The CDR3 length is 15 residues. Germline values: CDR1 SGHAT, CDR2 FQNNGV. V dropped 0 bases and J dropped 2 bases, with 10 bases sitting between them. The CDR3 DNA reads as TGTGCCAGCAGCTTAGAGTGGAGCTTACAAGAGACCCAGTACTTC. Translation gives CASSLEWSLQETQYF.

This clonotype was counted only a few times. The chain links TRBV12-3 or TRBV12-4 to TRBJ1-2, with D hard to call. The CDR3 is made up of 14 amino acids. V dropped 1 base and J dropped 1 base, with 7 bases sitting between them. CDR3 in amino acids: CASSLVAVNYGYTF. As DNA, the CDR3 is TGTGCCAGCAGTTTAGTGGCAGTTAACTATGGCTACACCTTC.

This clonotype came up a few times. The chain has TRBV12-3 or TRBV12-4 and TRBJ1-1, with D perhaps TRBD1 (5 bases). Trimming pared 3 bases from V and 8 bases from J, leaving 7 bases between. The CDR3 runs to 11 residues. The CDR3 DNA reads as TGTGCCAGCAGTTTCGGGGACGAAGCTTTCTTT. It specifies CASSFGDEAFF.

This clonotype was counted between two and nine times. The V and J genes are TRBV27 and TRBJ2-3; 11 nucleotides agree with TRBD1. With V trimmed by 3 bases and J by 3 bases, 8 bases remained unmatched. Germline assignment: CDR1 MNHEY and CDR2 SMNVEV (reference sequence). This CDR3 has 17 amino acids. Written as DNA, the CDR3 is TGTGCCAGCAGTTTTCAAGGGGACAGGGGGGGGACAGATACGCAGTATTTT. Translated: CASSFQGDRGGTDTQYF.

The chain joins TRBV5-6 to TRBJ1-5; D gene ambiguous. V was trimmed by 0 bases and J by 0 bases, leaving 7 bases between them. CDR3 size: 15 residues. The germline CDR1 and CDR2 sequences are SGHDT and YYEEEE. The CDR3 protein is CASSLGHYSNQPQHF. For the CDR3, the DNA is TGTGCCAGCAGCTTGGGACACTATAGCAATCAGCCCCAGCATTTT.

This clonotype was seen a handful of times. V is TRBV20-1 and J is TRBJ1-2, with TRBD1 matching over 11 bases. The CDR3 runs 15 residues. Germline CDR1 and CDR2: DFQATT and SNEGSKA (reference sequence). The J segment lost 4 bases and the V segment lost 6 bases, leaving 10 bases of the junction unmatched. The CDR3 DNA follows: TGCAGTGCGCCGGACAGGGGGCAAGTTTCCTATGGCTACACCTTC. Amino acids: CSAPDRGQVSYGYTF.

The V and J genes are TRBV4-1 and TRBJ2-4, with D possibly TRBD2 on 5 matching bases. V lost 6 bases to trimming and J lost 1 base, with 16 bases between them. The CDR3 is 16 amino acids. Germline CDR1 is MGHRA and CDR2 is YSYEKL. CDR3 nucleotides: TGCGCCAGCAGGTCCATCCTTAGGGAGGCCAAAAACATTCAGTACTTC. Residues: CASRSILREAKNIQYF.

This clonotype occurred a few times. The CDR3 sequence is CASRTSFGQRSGYTF. The DNA of the CDR3 is TGTGCCAGCAGAACTTCTTTTGGACAGCGAAGTGGCTACACCTTC. The V gene is TRBV6-1, the J gene TRBJ1-2; tentatively, D is TRBD1 (6 bases). Deletions cut 6 bases from V and 7 bases from J, with 21 bases between. CDR1 is MNHNS, CDR2 SASEGT, per germline. The CDR3 length is 15 residues.

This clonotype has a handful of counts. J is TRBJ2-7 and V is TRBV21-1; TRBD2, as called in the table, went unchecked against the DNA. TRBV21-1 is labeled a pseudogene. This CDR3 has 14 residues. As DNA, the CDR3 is TGTGCCAGCAGCAGGGAGGACAGCTCCTACGAGCAGTACTTC. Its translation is CASSREDSSYEQYF.

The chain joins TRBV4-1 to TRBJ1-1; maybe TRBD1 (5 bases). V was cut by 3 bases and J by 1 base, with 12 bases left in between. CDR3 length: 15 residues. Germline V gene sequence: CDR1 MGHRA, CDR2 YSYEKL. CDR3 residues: CASSQGRVPNTEAFF. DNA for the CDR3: TGCGCCAGCAGCCAGGGCAGGGTCCCGAACACTGAAGCTTTCTTT.

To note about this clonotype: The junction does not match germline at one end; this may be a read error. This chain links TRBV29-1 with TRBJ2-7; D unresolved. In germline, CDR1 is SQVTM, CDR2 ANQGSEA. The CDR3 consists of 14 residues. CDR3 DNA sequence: TGCAGCGTTGAAACCGGCCCTACCCCCTACAAGCAGTACTTC. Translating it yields CSVETGPTPYKQYF.

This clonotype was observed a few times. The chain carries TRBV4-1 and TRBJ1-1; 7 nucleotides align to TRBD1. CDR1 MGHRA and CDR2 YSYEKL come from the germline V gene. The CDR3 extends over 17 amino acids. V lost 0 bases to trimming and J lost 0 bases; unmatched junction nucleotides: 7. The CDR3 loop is CASSQDDRVYMNTEAFF. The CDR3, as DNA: TGCGCCAGCAGCCAAGATGACAGGGTTTATATGAACACTGAAGCTTTCTTT.

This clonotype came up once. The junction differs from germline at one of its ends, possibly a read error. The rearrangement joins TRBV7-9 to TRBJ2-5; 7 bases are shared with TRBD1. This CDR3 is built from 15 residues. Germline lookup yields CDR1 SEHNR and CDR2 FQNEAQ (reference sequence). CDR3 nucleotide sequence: TGTGCCAGCGGCTTAGATGGGGCAGGGGGTTGGACCCAGTACTTC. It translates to CASGLDGAGGWTQYF.